This T cell receptor beta chain emerged from a study of chemoradiotherapy in HPV16-positive cancers. Profiling relied on immunoSEQ multiplex PCR, and the TCRdb table lists in-frame clones only, not all of them. The sample lists over 800 clones, under 90% occurring once. Points from the study as a whole: Non-HPV-specific T cells did not expand in tumors during treatment, whereas candidate HPV-specific clones and E7-related motifs did.

A word on this clone: Its target is not known.

This CDR3 has 17 amino acids. The germline V gene has CDR1 WNHNN and CDR2 SYGVQD (reference sequence). Trimming left V 1 base short and J 3 bases short, with 18 bases between. The sequences come from tumor tissue, collected from a patient who underwent chemoradiotherapy. The sequence came from a human donor with HPV-associated anogenital cancer. The gene calls are TRBV10-1 and TRBJ1-1; D is ambiguous. The CDR3 nucleotides read TGCGCCAGCAGTGAGTTCCGACCCGTAGGTGGGGACACTGAAGCTTTCTTT. Its protein product is CASSEFRPVGGDTEAFF.